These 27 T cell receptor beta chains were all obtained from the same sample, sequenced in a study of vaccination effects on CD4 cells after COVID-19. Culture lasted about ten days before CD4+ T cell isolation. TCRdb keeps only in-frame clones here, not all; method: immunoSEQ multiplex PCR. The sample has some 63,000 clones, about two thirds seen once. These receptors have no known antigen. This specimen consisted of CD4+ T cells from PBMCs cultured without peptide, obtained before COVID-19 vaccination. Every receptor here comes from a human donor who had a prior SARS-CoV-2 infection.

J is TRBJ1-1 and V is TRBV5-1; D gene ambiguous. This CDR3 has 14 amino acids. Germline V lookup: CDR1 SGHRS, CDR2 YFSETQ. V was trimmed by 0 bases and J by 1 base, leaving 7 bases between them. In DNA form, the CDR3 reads TGCGCCAGCAGCTTGGAGGGCCGGAACACTGAAGCTTTCTTT. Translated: CASSLEGRNTEAFF.

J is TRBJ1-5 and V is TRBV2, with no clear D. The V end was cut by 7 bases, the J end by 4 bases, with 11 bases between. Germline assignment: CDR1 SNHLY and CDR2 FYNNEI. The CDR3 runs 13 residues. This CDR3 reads CASTIIWNQPQHF. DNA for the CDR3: TGTGCCAGCACCATTATATGGAATCAGCCCCAGCATTTT. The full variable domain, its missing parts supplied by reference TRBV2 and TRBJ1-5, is EPEVTQTPSHQVTQMGQEVILRCVPISNHLYFYWYRQILGQKVEFLVSFYNNEISEKSEIFDDQFSVERPDGSNFTLKIRSTKLEDSAMYFCASTIIWNQPQHFGDGTRLSIL.

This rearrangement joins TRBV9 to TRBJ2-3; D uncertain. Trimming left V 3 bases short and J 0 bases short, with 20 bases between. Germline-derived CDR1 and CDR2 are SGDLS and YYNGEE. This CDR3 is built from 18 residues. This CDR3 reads CASSASRGSSISTDTQYF. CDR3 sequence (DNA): TGTGCCAGCAGCGCCTCCCGTGGATCCTCGATTAGCACAGATACGCAGTATTTT. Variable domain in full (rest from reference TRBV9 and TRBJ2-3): DSGVTQTPKHLITATGQRVTLRCSPRSGDLSVYWYQQSLDQGLQFLIQYYNGEERAKGNILERFSAQQFPDLHSELNLSSLELGDSALYFCASSASRGSSISTDTQYFGPGTRLTVL.

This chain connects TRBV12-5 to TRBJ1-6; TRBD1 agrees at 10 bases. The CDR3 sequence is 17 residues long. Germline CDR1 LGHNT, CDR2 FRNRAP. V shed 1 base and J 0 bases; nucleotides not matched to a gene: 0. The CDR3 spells CASGLGDRGSYNSPLHF. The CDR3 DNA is TGTGCTAGTGGTTTGGGGGACAGGGGCTCCTATAATTCACCCCTCCACTTT.

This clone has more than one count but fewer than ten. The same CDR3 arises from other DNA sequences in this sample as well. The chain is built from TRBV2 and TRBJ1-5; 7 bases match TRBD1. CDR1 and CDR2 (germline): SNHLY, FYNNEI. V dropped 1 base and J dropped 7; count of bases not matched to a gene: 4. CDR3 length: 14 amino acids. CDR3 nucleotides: TGTGCCAGCAGTGAAGGGCAGGGGGAGCAGCCCCAGCATTTT. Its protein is CASSEGQGEQPQHF.

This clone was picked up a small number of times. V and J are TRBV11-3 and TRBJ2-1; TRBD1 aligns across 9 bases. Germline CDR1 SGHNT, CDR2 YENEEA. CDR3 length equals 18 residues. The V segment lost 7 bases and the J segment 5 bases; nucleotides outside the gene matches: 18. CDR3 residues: CASTNRGPATGVDNEQFF. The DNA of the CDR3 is TGTGCCAGCACAAACAGGGGGCCCGCCACCGGGGTAGACAATGAGCAGTTCTTC.

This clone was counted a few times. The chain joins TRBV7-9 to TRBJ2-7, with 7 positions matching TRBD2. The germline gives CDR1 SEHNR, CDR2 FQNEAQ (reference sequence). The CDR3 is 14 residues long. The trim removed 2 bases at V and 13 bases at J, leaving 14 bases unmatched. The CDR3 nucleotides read TGTGCCAGCAGCTTACCGGAACTAGCGCAGTGCAGCTACTTC. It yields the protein CASSLPELAQCSYF.

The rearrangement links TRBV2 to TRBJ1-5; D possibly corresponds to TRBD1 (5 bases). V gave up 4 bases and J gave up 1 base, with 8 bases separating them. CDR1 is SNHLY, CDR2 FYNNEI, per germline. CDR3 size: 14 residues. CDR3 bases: TGTGCCAGCAGTGGGCAGGGAAGCAATCAGCCCCAGCATTTT. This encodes CASSGQGSNQPQHF.

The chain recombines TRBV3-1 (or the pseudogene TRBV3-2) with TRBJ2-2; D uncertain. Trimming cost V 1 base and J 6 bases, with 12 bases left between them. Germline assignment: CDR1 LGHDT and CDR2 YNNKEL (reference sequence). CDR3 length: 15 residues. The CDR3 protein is CASSQAAVGAGELFF. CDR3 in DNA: TGTGCCAGCAGCCAAGCGGCGGTTGGGGCCGGGGAGCTGTTTTTT.

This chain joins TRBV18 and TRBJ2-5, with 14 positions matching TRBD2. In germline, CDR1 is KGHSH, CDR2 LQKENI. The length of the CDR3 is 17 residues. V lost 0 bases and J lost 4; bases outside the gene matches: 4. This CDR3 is CASSPPTTSGRAETQYF. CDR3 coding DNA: TGTGCCAGCTCACCACCGACGACTAGCGGGAGGGCAGAGACCCAGTACTTC.

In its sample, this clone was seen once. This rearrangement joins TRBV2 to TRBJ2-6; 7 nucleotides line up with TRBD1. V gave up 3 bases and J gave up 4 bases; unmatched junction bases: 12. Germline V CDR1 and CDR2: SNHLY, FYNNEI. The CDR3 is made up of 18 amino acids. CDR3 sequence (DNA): TGTGCCAGCAGTGATCAGGGGGTATTCGCTGGCGGGGCCAACGTCCTGACTTTC. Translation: CASSDQGVFAGGANVLTF.

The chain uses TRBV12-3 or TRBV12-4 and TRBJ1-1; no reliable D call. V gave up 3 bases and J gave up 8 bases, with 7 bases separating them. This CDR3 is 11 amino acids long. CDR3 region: CASSFGREAFF. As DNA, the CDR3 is TGTGCCAGCAGTTTTGGCAGGGAAGCTTTCTTT.

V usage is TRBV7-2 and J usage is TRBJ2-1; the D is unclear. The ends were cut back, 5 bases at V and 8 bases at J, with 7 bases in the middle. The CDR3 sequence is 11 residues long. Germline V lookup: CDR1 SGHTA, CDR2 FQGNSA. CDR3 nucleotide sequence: TGTGCCAGCAGCGAGTACTATGAGCAGTTCTTC. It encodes CASSEYYEQFF.

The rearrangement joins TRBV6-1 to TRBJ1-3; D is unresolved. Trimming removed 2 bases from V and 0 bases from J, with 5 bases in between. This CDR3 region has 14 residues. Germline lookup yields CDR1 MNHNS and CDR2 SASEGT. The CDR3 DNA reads TGTGCCAGCAGTGAAAGCGGCTCTGGAAACACCATATATTTT. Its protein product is CASSESGSGNTIYF.

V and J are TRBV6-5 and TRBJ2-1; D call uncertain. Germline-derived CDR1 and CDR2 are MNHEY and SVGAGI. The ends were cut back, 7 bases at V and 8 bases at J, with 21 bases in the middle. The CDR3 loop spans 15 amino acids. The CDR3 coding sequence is TGTGCCAGCACCGGCCATATGCAGGCCGAGGATGAGCAGTTCTTC. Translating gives CASTGHMQAEDEQFF.

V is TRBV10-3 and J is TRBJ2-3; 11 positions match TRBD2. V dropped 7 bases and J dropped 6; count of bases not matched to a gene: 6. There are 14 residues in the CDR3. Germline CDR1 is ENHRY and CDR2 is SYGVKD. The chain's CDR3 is CAIKNLAGGDTQYF. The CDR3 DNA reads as TGTGCCATCAAAAACCTAGCGGGGGGTGATACGCAGTATTTT.

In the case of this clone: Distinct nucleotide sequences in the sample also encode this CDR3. This CDR3 reads CASSLGDRNYGYTF. The CDR3 DNA reads TGCGCCAGCAGCTTGGGCGACAGGAACTATGGCTACACCTTC. This chain links TRBV5-1 with TRBJ1-2, with a weak D call TRBD1 (6 bases). Per germline, CDR1 SGHRS and CDR2 YFSETQ. The CDR3 has 14 residues. The V end was cut by 0 bases, the J end by 2 bases, with 8 bases between. The full variable domain, in which reference TRBV5-1 and TRBJ1-2 provide the parts outside the CDR3, is KAGVTQTPRYLIKTRGQQVTLSCSPISGHRSVSWYQQTPGQGLQFLFEYFSETQRNKGNFPGRFSGRQFSNSRSEMNVSTLELGDSALYLCASSLGDRNYGYTFGSGTRLTVV.

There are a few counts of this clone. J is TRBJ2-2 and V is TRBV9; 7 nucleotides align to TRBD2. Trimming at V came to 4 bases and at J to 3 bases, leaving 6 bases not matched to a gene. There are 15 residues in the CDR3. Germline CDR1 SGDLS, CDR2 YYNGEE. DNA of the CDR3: TGTGCCAGCAGCCTCGGGGGAGGGGACACCGGGGAGCTGTTTTTT. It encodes CASSLGGGDTGELFF.

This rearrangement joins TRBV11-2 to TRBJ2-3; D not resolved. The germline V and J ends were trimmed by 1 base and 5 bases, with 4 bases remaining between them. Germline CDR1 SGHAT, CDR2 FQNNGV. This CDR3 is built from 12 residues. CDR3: CASSLVGDTQYF. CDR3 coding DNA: TGTGCCAGCAGCTTAGTTGGAGATACGCAGTATTTT.

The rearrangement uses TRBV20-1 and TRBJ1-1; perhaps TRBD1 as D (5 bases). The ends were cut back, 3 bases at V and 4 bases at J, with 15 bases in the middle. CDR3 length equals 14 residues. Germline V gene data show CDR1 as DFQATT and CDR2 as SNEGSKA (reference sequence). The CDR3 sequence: CSASYGARTTEAFF. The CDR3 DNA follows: TGCAGTGCTAGTTATGGGGCCCGAACCACTGAAGCTTTCTTT.

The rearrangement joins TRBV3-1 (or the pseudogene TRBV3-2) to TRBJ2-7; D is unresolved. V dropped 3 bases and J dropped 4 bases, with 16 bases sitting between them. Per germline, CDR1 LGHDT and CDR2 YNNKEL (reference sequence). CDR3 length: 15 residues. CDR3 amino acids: CASSHARSTLYEQYF. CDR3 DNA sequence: TGTGCCAGCAGCCACGCCAGATCCACTCTATACGAGCAGTACTTC.

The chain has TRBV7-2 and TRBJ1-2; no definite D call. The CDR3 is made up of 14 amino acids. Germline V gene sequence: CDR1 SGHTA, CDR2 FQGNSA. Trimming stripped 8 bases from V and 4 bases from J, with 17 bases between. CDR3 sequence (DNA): TGTGCCAGCGTCCCCCAATGGGGAAGCTATGGCTACACCTTC. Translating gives CASVPQWGSYGYTF.

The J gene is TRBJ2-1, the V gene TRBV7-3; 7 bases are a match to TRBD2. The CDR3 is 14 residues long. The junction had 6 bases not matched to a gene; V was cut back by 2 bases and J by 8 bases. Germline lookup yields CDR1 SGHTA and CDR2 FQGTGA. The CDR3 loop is CASSLDSGGYEQFF. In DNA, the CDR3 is TGTGCCAGCAGCTTAGATTCGGGAGGCTATGAGCAGTTCTTC.

In nucleotides, the CDR3 is TGTGCCAGCAGCCGGGGGGAGCACACCGGGGAGCTGTTTTTT. Translated: CASSRGEHTGELFF. V usage is TRBV4-2 and J usage is TRBJ2-2, with D possibly being TRBD2 (6 bases). The length of the CDR3 is 14 residues. The germline CDR1 and CDR2 sequences are LGHNA and YNFKEQ. V lost 4 bases and J 3 bases, leaving 9 bases between the germline ends.

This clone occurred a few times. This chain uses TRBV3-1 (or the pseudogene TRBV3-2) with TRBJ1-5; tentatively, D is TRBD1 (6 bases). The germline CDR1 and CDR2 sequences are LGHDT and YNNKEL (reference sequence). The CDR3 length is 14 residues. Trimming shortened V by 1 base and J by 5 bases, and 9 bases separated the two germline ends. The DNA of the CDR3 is TGTGCCAGCAGCCAAGGGACAGCCGATCAGCCCCAGCATTTT. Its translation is CASSQGTADQPQHF.

CDR3 residues: CASSLDGRGASTDTQYF. The CDR3 DNA sequence: TGTGCCAGCAGCTTAGATGGGCGCGGGGCCAGCACAGATACGCAGTATTTT. V and J are TRBV11-2 and TRBJ2-3; a weak D match, TRBD2 (6 bases). CDR3 length: 17 amino acids. Germline V gene lookup returns CDR1 SGHAT and CDR2 FQNNGV. V lost 0 bases and J lost 0, with 13 bases in between. The entire variable domain, with the rest obtained from reference TRBV11-2 and TRBJ2-3, is as follows: EAGVAQSPRYKIIEKRQSVAFWCNPISGHATLYWYQQILGQGPKLLIQFQNNGVVDDSQLPKDRFSAERLKGVDSTLKIQPAKLEDSAVYLCASSLDGRGASTDTQYFGPGTRLTVL.

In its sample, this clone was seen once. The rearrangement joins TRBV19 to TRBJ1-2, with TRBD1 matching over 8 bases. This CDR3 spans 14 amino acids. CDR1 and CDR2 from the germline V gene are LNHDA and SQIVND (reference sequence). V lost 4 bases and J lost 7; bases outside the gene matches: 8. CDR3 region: CASSTEKDRAGYTF. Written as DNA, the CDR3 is TGTGCCAGTAGTACGGAAAAGGACAGGGCTGGCTACACCTTC.